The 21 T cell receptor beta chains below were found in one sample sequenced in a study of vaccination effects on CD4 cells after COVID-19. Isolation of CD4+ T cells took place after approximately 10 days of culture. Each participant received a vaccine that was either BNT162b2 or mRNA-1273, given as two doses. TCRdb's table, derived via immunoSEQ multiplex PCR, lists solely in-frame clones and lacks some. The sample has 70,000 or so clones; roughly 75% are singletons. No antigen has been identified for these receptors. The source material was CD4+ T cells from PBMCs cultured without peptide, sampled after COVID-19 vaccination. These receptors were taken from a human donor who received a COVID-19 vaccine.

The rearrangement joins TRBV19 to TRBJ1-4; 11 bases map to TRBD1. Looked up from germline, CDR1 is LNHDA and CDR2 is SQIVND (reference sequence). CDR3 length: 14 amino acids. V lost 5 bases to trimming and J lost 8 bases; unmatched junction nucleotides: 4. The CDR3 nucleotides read TGTGCCAGTAGTGGACAGGGGGCTCTGGAAAAACTGTTTTTT. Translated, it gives CASSGQGALEKLFF.

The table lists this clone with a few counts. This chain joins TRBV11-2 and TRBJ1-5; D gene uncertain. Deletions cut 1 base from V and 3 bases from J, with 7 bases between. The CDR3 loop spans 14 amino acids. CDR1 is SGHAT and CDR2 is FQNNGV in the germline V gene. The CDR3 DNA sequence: TGTGCCAGCAGCTTAGGACTTCTCAATCAGCCCCAGCATTTT. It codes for CASSLGLLNQPQHF.

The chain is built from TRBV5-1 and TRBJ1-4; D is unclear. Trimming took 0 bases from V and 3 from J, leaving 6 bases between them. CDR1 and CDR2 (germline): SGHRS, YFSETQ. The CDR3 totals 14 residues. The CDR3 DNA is TGCGCCAGCAGCTTGGCGTCAGCTAATGAAAAACTGTTTTTT. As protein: CASSLASANEKLFF.

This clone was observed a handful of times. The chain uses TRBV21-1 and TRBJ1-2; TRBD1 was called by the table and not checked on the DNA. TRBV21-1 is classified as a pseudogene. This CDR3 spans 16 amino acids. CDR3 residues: CASFPTRTGEPYGYTF. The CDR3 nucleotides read TGTGCCAGCTTTCCAACGAGGACAGGGGAGCCGTATGGCTACACCTTC.

In DNA, the CDR3 is TGCAGCGTCGACCAGGACAGGGGAGGCTCGGATACGCAGTATTTT. Its protein is CSVDQDRGGSDTQYF. The rearrangement joins TRBV29-1 to TRBJ2-3; 9 bases map to TRBD1. Germline V CDR1 and CDR2: SQVTM, ANQGSEA. The CDR3 spans 15 residues. Trimming cost V 6 bases and J 6 bases; bases outside gene matches: 13.

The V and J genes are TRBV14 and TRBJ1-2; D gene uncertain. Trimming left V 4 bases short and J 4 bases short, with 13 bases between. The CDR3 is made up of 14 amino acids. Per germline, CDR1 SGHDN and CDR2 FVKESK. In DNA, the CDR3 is TGTGCCAGCAGCCTTAACCGGGCCGCCTATGGCTACACCTTC. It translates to CASSLNRAAYGYTF.

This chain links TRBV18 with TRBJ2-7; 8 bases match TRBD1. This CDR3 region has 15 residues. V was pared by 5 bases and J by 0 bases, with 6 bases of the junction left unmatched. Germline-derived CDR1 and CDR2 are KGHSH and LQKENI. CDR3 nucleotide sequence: TGTGCCAGCTCAGCTCGACAGGGGAGCTCCTACGAGCAGTACGTC. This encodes CASSARQGSSYEQYV.

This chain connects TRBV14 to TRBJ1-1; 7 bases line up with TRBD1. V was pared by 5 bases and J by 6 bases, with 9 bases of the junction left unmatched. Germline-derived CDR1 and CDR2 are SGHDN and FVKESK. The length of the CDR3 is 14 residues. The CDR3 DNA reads TGTGCCAGCAGCACCAAGACAGGGATCGCTGAAGCTTTCTTT. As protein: CASSTKTGIAEAFF. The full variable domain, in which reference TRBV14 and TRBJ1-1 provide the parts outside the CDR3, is EAGVTQFPSHSVIEKGQTVTLRCDPISGHDNLYWYRRVMGKEIKFLLHFVKESKQDESGMPNNRFLAERTGGTYSTLKVQPAELEDSGVYFCASSTKTGIAEAFFGQGTRLTVV.

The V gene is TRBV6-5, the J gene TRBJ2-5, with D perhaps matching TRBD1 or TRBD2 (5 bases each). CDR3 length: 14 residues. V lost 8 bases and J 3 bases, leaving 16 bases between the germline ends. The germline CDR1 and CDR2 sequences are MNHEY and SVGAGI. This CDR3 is CASLPRGAEETQYF. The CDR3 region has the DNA TGTGCCAGCTTACCAAGGGGAGCGGAAGAGACCCAGTACTTC.

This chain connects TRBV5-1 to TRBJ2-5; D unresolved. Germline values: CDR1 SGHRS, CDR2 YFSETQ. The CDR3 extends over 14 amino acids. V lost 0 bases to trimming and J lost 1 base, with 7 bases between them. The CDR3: CASSLGSSQETQYF. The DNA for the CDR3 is TGCGCCAGCAGCTTGGGTAGCAGCCAAGAGACCCAGTACTTC.

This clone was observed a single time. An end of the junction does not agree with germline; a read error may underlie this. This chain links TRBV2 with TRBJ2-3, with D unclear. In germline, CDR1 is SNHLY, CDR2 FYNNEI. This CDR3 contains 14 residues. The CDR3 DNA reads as TGTGCCAGCAGGGAAGCAGAGAGAGCAGATACGCAGTATTTT. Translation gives CASREAERADTQYF.

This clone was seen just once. The CDR3 DNA reads as TGCGCCAGCAGCCCCGGACCGGACAGGCTGAACACTGAAGCTTTCTTT. It encodes CASSPGPDRLNTEAFF. The chain recombines TRBV5-1 with TRBJ1-1; TRBD1 aligns across 7 bases. Germline CDR1 SGHRS, CDR2 YFSETQ. The CDR3 extends over 16 amino acids. The trim removed 4 bases at V and 0 bases at J, leaving 9 bases unmatched.

CDR3 DNA sequence: TGTGCCAGCAGCTTAGATCTAGCGGGGCCCCCCTCCCAAGAGACCCAGTACTTC. Encoded protein: CASSLDLAGPPSQETQYF. The J gene is TRBJ2-5, the V gene TRBV13, with 9 nucleotides matching TRBD2. Per the germline V gene, CDR1 is PRHDT and CDR2 is FYEKMQ (reference sequence). The CDR3 spans 18 residues. Trimming took 1 base from V and 1 from J; bases not matched to a gene: 10.

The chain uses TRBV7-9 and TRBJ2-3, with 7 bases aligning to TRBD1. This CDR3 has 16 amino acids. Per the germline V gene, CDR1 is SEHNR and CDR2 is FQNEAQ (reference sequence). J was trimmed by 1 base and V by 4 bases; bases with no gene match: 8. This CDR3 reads CASSSLIGQGTDTQYF. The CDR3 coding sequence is TGTGCCAGCAGCTCCTTAATTGGACAGGGCACAGATACGCAGTATTTT. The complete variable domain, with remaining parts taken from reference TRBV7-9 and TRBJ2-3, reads DTGVSQNPRHKITKRGQNVTFRCDPISEHNRLYWYRQTLGQGPEFLTYFQNEAQLEKSRLLSDRFSAERPKGSFSTLEIQRTEQGDSAMYLCASSSLIGQGTDTQYFGPGTRLTVL.

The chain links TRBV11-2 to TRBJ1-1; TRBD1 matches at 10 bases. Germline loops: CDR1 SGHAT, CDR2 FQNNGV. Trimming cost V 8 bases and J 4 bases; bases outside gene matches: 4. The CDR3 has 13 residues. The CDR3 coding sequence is TGTGCCAGCGACAGGGGGCAAGGCACTGAAGCTTTCTTT. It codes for CASDRGQGTEAFF.

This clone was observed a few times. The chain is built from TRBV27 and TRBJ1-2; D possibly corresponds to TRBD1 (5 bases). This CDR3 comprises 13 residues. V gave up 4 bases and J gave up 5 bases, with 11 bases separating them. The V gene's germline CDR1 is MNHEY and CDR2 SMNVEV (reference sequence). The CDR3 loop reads CASSSTVLYGYTF. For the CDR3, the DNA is TGTGCCAGCAGTTCGACAGTGCTGTATGGCTACACCTTC.

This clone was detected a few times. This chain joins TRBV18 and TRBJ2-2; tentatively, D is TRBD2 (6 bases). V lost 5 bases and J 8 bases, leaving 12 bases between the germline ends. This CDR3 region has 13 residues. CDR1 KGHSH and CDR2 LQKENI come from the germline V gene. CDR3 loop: CASSASATGELFF. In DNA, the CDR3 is TGTGCCAGCTCAGCTAGCGCTACGGGGGAGCTGTTTTTT.

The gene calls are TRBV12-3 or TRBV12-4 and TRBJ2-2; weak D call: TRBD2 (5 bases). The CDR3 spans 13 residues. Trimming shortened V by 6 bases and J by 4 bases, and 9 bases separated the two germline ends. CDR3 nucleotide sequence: TGTGCCAGCAGCCTAGCTGGCACCGGGGAGCTGTTTTTT. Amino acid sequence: CASSLAGTGELFF.

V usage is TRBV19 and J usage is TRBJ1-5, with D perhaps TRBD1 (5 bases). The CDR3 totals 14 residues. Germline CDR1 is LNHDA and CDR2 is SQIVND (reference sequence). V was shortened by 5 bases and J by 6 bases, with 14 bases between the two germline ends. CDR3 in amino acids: CASSLRDLGQPQHF. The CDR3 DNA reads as TGTGCCAGTAGTCTCAGGGATTTAGGTCAGCCCCAGCATTTT.

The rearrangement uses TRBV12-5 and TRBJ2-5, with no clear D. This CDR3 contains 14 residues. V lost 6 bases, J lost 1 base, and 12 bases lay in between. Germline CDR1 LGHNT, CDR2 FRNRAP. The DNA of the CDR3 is TGTGCTAGTGGAAAAGGGTTCTCCCAAGAGACCCAGTACTTC. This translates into CASGKGFSQETQYF.

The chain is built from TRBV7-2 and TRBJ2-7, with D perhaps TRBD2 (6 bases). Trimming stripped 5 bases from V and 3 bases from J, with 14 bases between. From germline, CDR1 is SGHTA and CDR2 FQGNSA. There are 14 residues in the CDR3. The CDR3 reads CASSLFRGSYEQYV. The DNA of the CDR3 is TGTGCCAGCAGCCTATTCCGGGGGAGCTACGAGCAGTACGTC.